This passage covers 12 T cell receptor beta chains from one sample sequenced in a study of T cells in Graves' hyperthyroidism and ophthalmopathy. TCR beta CDR3 regions were amplified from RNA. When the TCR CDR3 underwent first-round RT-PCR, the HTBI primer set was used. TCRdb itself ran the multiplex PCR reads through MiXCR, one entry per CDR3 protein. The table records about 360,000 distinct CDR3 sequences, under 15% of them present only once. What was sequenced was blood. Receptors originate from a woman younger than 30 with Graves' hyperthyroidism.

This clonotype was counted many times. This rearrangement joins TRBV7-9 to TRBJ2-3; 9 positions match TRBD1. This CDR3 spans 15 amino acids. J gave up 3 bases and V 4 bases, and 5 bases lay outside the gene matches. Germline CDR1 and CDR2: SEHNR and FQNEAQ (reference sequence). The CDR3 DNA reads as TGTGCCAGCAGCTCGTACAGGGGGCCGACAGATACGCAGTATTTT. Translation: CASSSYRGPTDTQYF.

This clonotype was recorded at least ten times. Just one base apart from a much larger clone, this may be a read error. J is TRBJ2-5 and V is TRBV2, with D uncertain. Deletions cut 6 bases from V and 1 base from J, with 3 bases between. Germline CDR1 reads SNHLY; CDR2 reads FYNNEI. This CDR3 has 11 residues. DNA for the CDR3: TGTGCCAGCAGGACCCAAGAGACCCAGTACTTC. It yields the protein CASRTQETQYF.

There are many counts of this clonotype. V gene TRBV7-9 combines with J gene TRBJ2-7, with 11 bases that match TRBD1. Germline CDR1 is SEHNR and CDR2 is FQNEAQ (reference sequence). After removal of 4 bases from V and 6 bases from J, the junction contained 2 bases not matched to a gene. CDR3 length: 13 residues. The CDR3 coding sequence is TGTGCCAGCAGCTGGGGACAGGGGGTCGAGCAGTACTTC. It codes for CASSWGQGVEQYF.

This clonotype was picked up many times. This chain connects TRBV2 to TRBJ2-5; 8 positions agree with TRBD1. This CDR3 has 15 residues. From germline, CDR1 is SNHLY and CDR2 FYNNEI. The ends lost 7 bases at V and 1 base at J; junction bases unmatched: 8. This CDR3 is CASMTDRALQETQYF. The DNA for the CDR3 is TGTGCCAGCATGACGGACAGGGCCCTCCAAGAGACCCAGTACTTC.

This clonotype has ten or more counts. The V gene is TRBV28, the J gene TRBJ1-1; D unclear. The CDR3 runs 10 residues. The germline V gene encodes CDR1 MDHEN and CDR2 SYDVKM. Trimming took off 8 bases at V and 4 bases at J, with 5 bases between the two ends. The CDR3 DNA follows: TGTGCCAGCGGGCCCACTGAAGCTTTCTTT. Translated: CASGPTEAFF.

This clonotype was recorded only once. This may be a read error: a much more frequent sequence differs by one nucleotide. This chain links TRBV7-2 with TRBJ1-4; D is ambiguous. Trimming cost V 5 bases and J 0 bases, with 10 bases left between them. CDR3 length: 15 amino acids. Germline assignment: CDR1 SGHTA and CDR2 FQGNSA. The CDR3 region is CASSTQFATNEKLFF. CDR3 in DNA: TGTGCCAGCAGCACCCAGTTTGCAACTAATGAAAAACTGTTTTTT.

This clonotype was picked up a small number of times. The genes are TRBV6-2 or TRBV6-3 and TRBJ2-5, with TRBD2 matching 7 bases. Germline-derived CDR1 and CDR2 are MNHEY and SVGEGT. This CDR3 contains 14 residues. V lost 6 bases to trimming and J lost 1 base; unmatched junction nucleotides: 5. CDR3 residues: CASSRRLAQETQYF. The CDR3 DNA sequence: TGTGCCAGCAGCCGAAGACTAGCCCAAGAGACCCAGTACTTC.

This clonotype was recorded many times. DNA of the CDR3: TGTGCCAGCGGGAGGTGGGGGGCATCCTACGAGCAGTACTTC. Its protein product is CASGRWGASYEQYF. The chain joins TRBV6-1 to TRBJ2-7; TRBD1 or TRBD2 may be the D gene (6 bases each). Germline CDR1 is MNHNS and CDR2 is SASEGT. The V gene lost 8 bases and the J gene lost 1 base, with 15 bases spanning the gap. CDR3 length: 14 residues.

This clonotype occurred many times. The chain recombines TRBV7-6 with TRBJ1-1, with D unresolved. Germline CDR1 is SGHVS and CDR2 is FNYEAQ. The CDR3 is made up of 14 amino acids. Trimming removed 7 bases at V and 1 base at J, with 13 bases between. The CDR3 region is CASTSLGENTEAFF. CDR3 nucleotide sequence: TGTGCCAGCACCTCTTTGGGCGAGAACACTGAAGCTTTCTTT.

At least ten counts were recorded for this clonotype. The chain uses TRBV12-3 or TRBV12-4 and TRBJ1-5; TRBD1 might be the D (5 bases). The V and J ends lost 5 bases and 4 bases respectively, with 18 bases between them. The CDR3 has 16 amino acids. The CDR3 loop reads CASSRVGGALNQPQHF. The CDR3 DNA is TGTGCCAGCAGTCGAGTGGGTGGGGCCCTGAATCAGCCCCAGCATTTT.

The rearrangement uses TRBV5-8 and TRBJ2-1; D not resolved. Deletions cut 3 bases from V and 15 bases from J, with 16 bases between. Germline V gene sequence: CDR1 SGHTS, CDR2 YDEGEE. This CDR3 comprises 12 residues. The CDR3 spells CASSYEWVIVFF. The CDR3 coding sequence is TGTGCCAGCAGCTACGAGTGGGTGATCGTGTTCTTC. The full variable domain, with the rest looked up from reference TRBV5-8 and TRBJ2-1, is EAGVTQSPTHLIKTRGQQATLRCSPISGHTSVYWYQQALGLGLQFLLWYDEGEERNRGNFPPRFSGRQFPNYSSELNVNALELEDSALYLCASSYEWVIVFFGPGTRLTVL.

The V call is TRBV7-9, the J call TRBJ2-7, with D unresolved. V lost 2 bases, J lost 3 bases, and 8 bases lay in between. Germline CDR1 SEHNR, CDR2 FQNEAQ (reference sequence). The CDR3 is 13 amino acids. Written as DNA, the CDR3 is TGTGCCAGCAGCTTAAGTGCTAACTACGAGCAGTACTTC. This gives the protein CASSLSANYEQYF.